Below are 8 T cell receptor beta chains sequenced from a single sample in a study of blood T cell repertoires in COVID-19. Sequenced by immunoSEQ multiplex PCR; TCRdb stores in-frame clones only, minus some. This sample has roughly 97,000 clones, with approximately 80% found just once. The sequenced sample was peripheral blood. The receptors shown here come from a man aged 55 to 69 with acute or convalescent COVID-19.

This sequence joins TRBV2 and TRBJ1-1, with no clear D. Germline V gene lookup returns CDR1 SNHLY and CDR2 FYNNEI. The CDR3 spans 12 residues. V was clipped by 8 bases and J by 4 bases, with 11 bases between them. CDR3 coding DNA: TGTGCCAGCCAGGCAACATTCACTGAAGCTTTCTTT. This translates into CASQATFTEAFF.

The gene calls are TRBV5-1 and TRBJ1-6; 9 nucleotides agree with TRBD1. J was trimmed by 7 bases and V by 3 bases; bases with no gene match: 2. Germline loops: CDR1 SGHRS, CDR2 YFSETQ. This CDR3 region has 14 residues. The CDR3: CASSSDRGNSPLHF. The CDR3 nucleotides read TGCGCCAGCAGCTCGGACAGGGGAAATTCACCCCTCCACTTT. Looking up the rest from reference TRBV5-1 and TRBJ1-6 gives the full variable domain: KAGVTQTPRYLIKTRGQQVTLSCSPISGHRSVSWYQQTPGQGLQFLFEYFSETQRNKGNFPGRFSGRQFSNSRSEMNVSTLELGDSALYLCASSSDRGNSPLHFGNGTRLTVT.

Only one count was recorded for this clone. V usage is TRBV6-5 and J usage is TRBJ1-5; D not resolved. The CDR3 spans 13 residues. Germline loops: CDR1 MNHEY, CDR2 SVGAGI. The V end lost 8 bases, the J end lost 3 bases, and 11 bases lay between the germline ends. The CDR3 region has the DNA TGTGCCAGCGCTCCGACTACCAATCAGCCCCAGCATTTT. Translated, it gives CASAPTTNQPQHF.

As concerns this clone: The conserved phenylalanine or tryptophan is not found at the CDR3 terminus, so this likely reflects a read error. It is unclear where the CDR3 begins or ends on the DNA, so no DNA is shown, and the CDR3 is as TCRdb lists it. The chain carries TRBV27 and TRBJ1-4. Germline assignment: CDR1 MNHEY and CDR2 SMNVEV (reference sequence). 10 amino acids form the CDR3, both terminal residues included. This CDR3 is CASSSLNPVK.

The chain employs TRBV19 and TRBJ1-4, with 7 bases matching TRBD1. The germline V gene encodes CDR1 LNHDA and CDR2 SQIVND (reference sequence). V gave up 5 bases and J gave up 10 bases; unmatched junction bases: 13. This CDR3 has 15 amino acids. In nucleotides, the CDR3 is TGTGCCAGTAGTTTCAACAGGGGTTTAGGAGTAAAACTGTTTTTT. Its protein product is CASSFNRGLGVKLFF.

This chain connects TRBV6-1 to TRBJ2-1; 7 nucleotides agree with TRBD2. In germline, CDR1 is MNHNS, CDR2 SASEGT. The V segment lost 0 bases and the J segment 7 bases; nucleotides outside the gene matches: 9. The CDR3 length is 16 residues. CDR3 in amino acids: CASSEAVGEGGNEQFF. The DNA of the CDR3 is TGTGCCAGCAGTGAAGCTGTGGGGGAGGGCGGGAATGAGCAGTTCTTC.

For the CDR3, the DNA is TGCGCCAGCAGCCAAGTACAGGGGCTCATGAACACTGAAGCTTTCTTT. This sequence encodes CASSQVQGLMNTEAFF. The genes are TRBV4-1 and TRBJ1-1; 7 nucleotides line up with TRBD1. Looked up from germline, CDR1 is MGHRA and CDR2 is YSYEKL. V shed 1 base and J 0 bases; nucleotides not matched to a gene: 5. CDR3 length: 16 residues.

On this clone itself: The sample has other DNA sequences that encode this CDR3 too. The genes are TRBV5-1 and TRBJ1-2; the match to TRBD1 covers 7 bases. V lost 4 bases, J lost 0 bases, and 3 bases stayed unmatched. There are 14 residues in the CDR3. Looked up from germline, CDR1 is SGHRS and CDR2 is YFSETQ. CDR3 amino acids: CASSPGTANYGYTF. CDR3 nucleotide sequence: TGCGCCAGCAGCCCCGGGACAGCTAACTATGGCTACACCTTC.